These 8 T cell receptor beta chains share one sample of origin, sequenced in a study of cytomegalovirus exposure and HLA in healthy donors (dated by TCRdb to 2016 to 2017). The library was generated by the immunoSEQ multiplex PCR assay. The multiplex PCR relied on a mix of 60 forward primers for TCR Vbeta segments and 13 reverse primers for TCR Jbeta segments. Drawn from immuneACCESS, this table holds only the in-frame rearrangements with V and J called that TCRdb kept. Clones are partly lost; checked studies trace under half to an unresolved V gene and leave the rest unexplained. A total of 75,000 to 100,000 clones appear in this sample, around 75% of them only once. Of the sample, over 9.5% falls within the top ten clones. The sequenced sample was PBMCs. These receptors were obtained from a man between 18 and 35 years old in good health and CMV-seropositive.

This chain connects TRBV28 to TRBJ2-7, with D maybe TRBD1 (6 bases). Germline V gene lookup returns CDR1 MDHEN and CDR2 SYDVKM. The CDR3 covers 15 residues. Deletions cut 6 bases from V and 6 bases from J, with 21 bases between. CDR3 sequence (DNA): TGTGCCAGCAGCTTTACAGGGTTGGACCGAGGCGAGCAGTACTTC. It translates to CASSFTGLDRGEQYF.

This clone was counted only a few times. The V call is TRBV19, the J call TRBJ2-1, with 14 bases that match TRBD2. The J segment lost 1 base and the V segment lost 6 bases, leaving 5 bases of the junction unmatched. The CDR3 runs 17 residues. Germline V gene data show CDR1 as LNHDA and CDR2 as SQIVND (reference sequence). CDR3 coding DNA: TGTGCCAGTAGCATGGGACTAGCGGGGGTTTCCTACAATGAGCAGTTCTTC. The encoded protein is CASSMGLAGVSYNEQFF.

This clone was seen just once. The V call is TRBV27, the J call TRBJ2-7; TRBD1 might be the D (5 bases). Germline assignment: CDR1 MNHEY and CDR2 SMNVEV (reference sequence). V was shortened by 4 bases and J by 6 bases, with 16 bases between the two germline ends. CDR3 length: 14 residues. The CDR3 loop reads CASSWTSGISEQYF. Written as DNA, the CDR3 is TGTGCCAGCAGTTGGACCTCAGGGATTTCCGAGCAGTACTTC.

The DNA of the CDR3 is TGCGCCAGCAGCCACCGGACAGGCCGGAACACTGAAGCTTTCTTT. Its protein is CASSHRTGRNTEAFF. J is TRBJ1-1 and V is TRBV4-1; 7 nucleotides line up with TRBD1. The CDR3 is 15 amino acids. The germline gives CDR1 MGHRA, CDR2 YSYEKL. V lost 3 bases, J lost 1 base, and 5 bases stayed unmatched.

The V gene is TRBV10-1, the J gene TRBJ2-3, with 8 bases aligning to TRBD2. The germline V gene has CDR1 WNHNN and CDR2 SYGVQD (reference sequence). The CDR3 sequence is 16 residues long. The V and J ends lost 3 bases and 6 bases, in that order; junction bases with no gene match: 11. CDR3 in DNA: TGCGCCAGCAGTGAAACGGTCGGGGGGGCCTGGGATACGCAGTATTTT. This gives the protein CASSETVGGAWDTQYF.

The gene calls are TRBV6-1 and TRBJ1-2; D uncertain. V lost 2 bases to trimming and J lost 8 bases, with 9 bases between them. Germline-derived CDR1 and CDR2 are MNHNS and SASEGT. This CDR3 has 12 amino acids. The DNA for the CDR3 is TGTGCCAGCAGTGAACGGGGTGGCGGCTACACCTTC. Protein product: CASSERGGGYTF.

The chain couples TRBV2 to TRBJ2-1; the match to TRBD2 covers 12 bases. The length of the CDR3 is 16 residues. V lost 6 bases to trimming and J lost 4 bases; unmatched junction nucleotides: 7. Germline CDR1 reads SNHLY; CDR2 reads FYNNEI. In nucleotides, the CDR3 is TGTGCCAGCAGGCACCGACTAGCGGGGGCATACAATGAGCAGTTCTTC. It is translated as CASRHRLAGAYNEQFF.

The rearrangement links TRBV10-1 to TRBJ2-2; the match to TRBD1 covers 8 bases. With V trimmed by 4 bases and J by 1 base, 2 bases remained unmatched. CDR1 and CDR2 from the germline V gene are WNHNN and SYGVQD (reference sequence). The CDR3 length is 15 residues. The CDR3, as DNA: TGCGCCAGCAGTGGAGACAGGGGGAACACCGGGGAGCTGTTTTTT. It codes for CASSGDRGNTGELFF.